This T cell receptor (beta chain) was obtained from a study of blood T cell repertoires in COVID-19. Using immunoSEQ multiplex PCR, the repertoire was profiled, and TCRdb retains in-frame clones only, with some absent. The table has about 210,000 clones, about 88% seen once; the top ten hold roughly 1.7%. Between the trimmed V and J ends, which lost 0 bases and 0 bases, there was a span of 12 bases. Germline lookup yields CDR1 WSHSY and CDR2 SAAADI. The CDR3 loop spans 17 amino acids. This receptor was identified in a man aged 65 to 79 with acute or convalescent COVID-19. This chain uses TRBV10-2 with TRBJ2-1; no clear D. Sequenced: peripheral blood. The CDR3 loop is CASSESRQMSSYNEQFF. In DNA form, the CDR3 reads TGCGCCAGCAGTGAGTCGAGGCAGATGAGCTCCTACAATGAGCAGTTCTTC.